A selection of T cell receptor beta chains follows, all from one sample in a study of CD8 T cells in ankylosing spondylitis. TCRdb re-derived calls from the 5' RACE reads in MiXCR, one entry per CDR3 protein. The repertoire consists of 500,000 to 550,000 distinct CDR3 sequences, with about 13% occurring once and the leading ten covering around 7%. Specimen: blood, either unsorted or a sorted T cell fraction (not recorded which). The receptors derive from a male donor with ankylosing spondylitis. Both conserved end residues are part of each CDR3. A D gene is named only where the DNA matches it firmly. For some rows the clone size is stated as once, few or many, or as a class when expanded; others skip it.

D	size	V	J	DNA	CDR3
TRBD1	NA	TRBV20-1	TRBJ2-1	TGCAGTGCCCCGACAGGGGGTGGCTCCTACAATGAGCAGTTCTTC	CSAPTGGGSYNEQFF
NA	NA	TRBV4-2	TRBJ1-2	TGTGCCAGCAGCCAAAAGGGGGTAGGGGAGTTTGGCTACACCTTC	CASSQKGVGEFGYTF
NA	few	TRBV27	TRBJ2-6	TGTGCCAGCAGCCGTGGGCAGGCCGGCTCTGGGGCCAACGTCCTGACTTTC	CASSRGQAGSGANVLTF
TRBD1	many	TRBV29-1	TRBJ1-2	TGCAGCGTTGACCCGGACAGGGTGGAAGCCGGCTATGGCTACACCTTC	CSVDPDRVEAGYGYTF
TRBD1	few	TRBV7-2	TRBJ1-1	TGTGCCAGCAGCTTCCGGGACAGGGCTGAAGCTTTCTTT	CASSFRDRAEAFF
TRBD2	NA	TRBV20-1	TRBJ2-5	TGCAGTGCATTGACTAGCGGGAGGACGTACCAAGAGACCCAGTACTTC	CSALTSGRTYQETQYF
NA	NA	TRBV27	TRBJ2-2	TGTGCCAGCAGTTTAGTTCGGGGGTTGAACACCGGGGAGCTGTTTTTT	CASSLVRGLNTGELFF
NA	NA	TRBV2	TRBJ1-1	TGTGCCAGCAACCCAGGGGAAACTGAAGCTTTCTTT	CASNPGETEAFF
TRBD2	NA	TRBV3-1	TRBJ2-7	TGTGCCAGCAGCCAAGTTTCTAGCGGGAGGAGGGGGCTCGAGCAGTACTTC	CASSQVSSGRRGLEQYF
NA	few	TRBV7-8	TRBJ2-3	TGTGCCAGCAGCTTAAAGGGAGGCGGACTGGCTGGCACAGATACGCAGTATTTT	CASSLKGGGLAGTDTQYF
TRBD2	NA	TRBV18	TRBJ2-1	TGTGCCAGCTCACCTCGGGACCTACTAGCGGGAAATAGTGAGCAGTTCTTC	CASSPRDLLAGNSEQFF
NA	NA	TRBV7-2	TRBJ1-5	TGTGCCAGCAGCTTAGTAGGGACGGAGGGGAATCAGCCCCAGCATTTT	CASSLVGTEGNQPQHF